Below, 9 T cell receptor beta chains from the same sample are listed, as sequenced in a study of blood T cell repertoires in COVID-19. Sequencing used immunoSEQ multiplex PCR; TCRdb keeps in-frame clones, though not all of them. There are about 46,000 clones in the sample; around 83% occur only once, and approximately 6.5% lies in the top ten. The specimen was peripheral blood. These receptor sequences come from a man aged 60 to 75 with acute or convalescent COVID-19.

This chain links TRBV24-1 with TRBJ2-2; 10 bases agree with TRBD1. Germline loops: CDR1 KGHDR, CDR2 SFDVKD. CDR3 size: 15 residues. V lost 3 bases and J lost 6; bases outside the gene matches: 3. The CDR3 DNA reads TGTGCCACCAGTGATAGCGGACAGGGGGCCGGGGAGCTGTTTTTT. Its translation is CATSDSGQGAGELFF.

This clone was seen more than once but under ten times. The genes are TRBV29-1 and TRBJ2-3; TRBD2 might be the D (6 bases). CDR3 length: 14 amino acids. V was shortened by 3 bases and J by 0 bases, with 10 bases between the two germline ends. The germline gives CDR1 SQVTM, CDR2 ANQGSEA. CDR3: CSVDASESTDTQYF. The CDR3 bases are TGCAGCGTTGACGCTAGCGAGAGCACAGATACGCAGTATTTT.

The chain links TRBV19 to TRBJ1-5; D is ambiguous. CDR1 and CDR2 from the germline V gene are LNHDA and SQIVND (reference sequence). Trimming took 5 bases from V and 3 from J, leaving 8 bases between them. CDR3 length equals 13 residues. The CDR3 loop reads CASSSFSNQPQHF. CDR3 sequence (DNA): TGTGCCAGTAGTTCCTTTTCCAATCAGCCCCAGCATTTT.

The chain's CDR3 is CASSPDRGGYTF. CDR3 coding DNA: TGTGCCAGCAGTCCCGACCGGGGAGGCTACACCTTC. This rearrangement joins TRBV27 to TRBJ1-2; D unresolved. In germline, CDR1 is MNHEY, CDR2 SMNVEV (reference sequence). This CDR3 is 12 amino acids long. The ends were cut back, 5 bases at V and 8 bases at J, with 12 bases in the middle.

The rearrangement joins TRBV6-5 to TRBJ2-3, with TRBD2 as a possible D gene (5 bases). This CDR3 region has 16 residues. From germline, CDR1 is MNHEY and CDR2 SVGAGI. V was shortened by 0 bases and J by 0 bases, with 10 bases between the two germline ends. CDR3 loop: CASSYSARGSTDTQYF. Written as DNA, the CDR3 is TGTGCCAGCAGTTACTCGGCCCGGGGAAGCACAGATACGCAGTATTTT.

The V call is TRBV4-1, the J call TRBJ1-4; D perhaps matches TRBD1 (5 bases). CDR3 length: 16 amino acids. Trimming took off 4 bases at V and 2 bases at J, with 14 bases between the two ends. Germline-derived CDR1 and CDR2 are MGHRA and YSYEKL. The CDR3 nucleotides read TGCGCCAGCAGCCGAGGGGCGGGAAGGACTAATGAAAAACTGTTTTTT. Protein product: CASSRGAGRTNEKLFF.

The chain links TRBV11-2 to TRBJ2-1, with TRBD2 matching 9 bases. This CDR3 comprises 18 residues. CDR1 and CDR2 (germline): SGHAT, FQNNGV. After removal of 0 bases from V and 0 bases from J, the junction contained 6 bases not matched to a gene. CDR3 in amino acids: CASSLDPSGMSSYNEQFF. CDR3 coding DNA: TGTGCCAGCAGCTTAGACCCTAGCGGGATGAGCTCCTACAATGAGCAGTTCTTC.

V gene TRBV27 combines with J gene TRBJ1-5, with D possibly being TRBD1 (5 bases). V gave up 3 bases and J gave up 6 bases, with 15 bases separating them. The CDR3 consists of 15 residues. Germline CDR1 and CDR2: MNHEY and SMNVEV (reference sequence). This CDR3 is CASSFVGSGGQPQHF. The CDR3, as DNA: TGTGCCAGCAGTTTTGTAGGGTCGGGGGGTCAGCCCCAGCATTTT.

This chain links TRBV6-1 with TRBJ1-5; D remains unclear. CDR3 length: 13 residues. Trimming left V 1 base short and J 5 bases short, with 6 bases between. The germline V gene has CDR1 MNHNS and CDR2 SASEGT. The CDR3 here is CASSEDGDQPQHF. The CDR3 DNA reads TGTGCCAGCAGTGAAGACGGGGATCAGCCCCAGCATTTT.